Reported below is one TCR beta chain. The data were taken from a study of shared clonotypes between healthy human individuals. An even split of each subset's genomic DNA across several immunoSEQ plates was performed. The sorted-subset replicate PCRs were given about 210 ng DNA, which is around 29,000 T cell genomes. The assay was immunoSEQ multiplex PCR, and TCRdb's table has in-frame clones only and misses some. This sample has about 710,000 clones; around 77% occur once, and the top ten carry roughly 1.8%. This CDR3 is 14 amino acids long. CDR1 MNHEY and CDR2 SVGAGI come from the germline V gene. With V trimmed by 2 bases and J by 8 bases, 4 bases remained unmatched.

The sample consisted of memory CD4+ T cells sorted from blood. The subset: CD45RA-negative fraction. The chain recombines TRBV6-5 with TRBJ2-7; 12 positions agree with TRBD1. The clonotype comes from a woman aged 30 to 39 in good health. This chain's CDR3 is CASSYGTGGEKQYF. The DNA of the CDR3 is TGTGCCAGCAGTTACGGGACAGGGGGCGAGAAGCAGTACTTC.